This T cell receptor beta chain was sequenced during a study of T-cell reconstitution after alpha-beta-depleted transplantation in children. Trimming at V came to 5 bases and at J to 2 bases, leaving 8 bases not matched to a gene. This CDR3 has 16 residues. CDR1 and CDR2 (germline): DFQATT, SNEGSKA (reference sequence). Using unique molecular identifiers, the investigators prepared the TCRbeta library. TCRdb reprocessed the PCR reads with MiXCR, giving one entry per CDR3 protein. The sample carries hundreds of thousands of distinct CDR3 sequences, roughly 15% recorded once. The TCR comes from a human donor who donated a stem cell graft to a child with acute myeloid leukemia. V gene TRBV20-1 combines with J gene TRBJ2-3; 12 nucleotides match TRBD2. The starting material was PBMCs from the stem cell graft donor, obtained from the stem cell graft. The CDR3 nucleotides are TGCAGTGCTGTCCTAGCGGGGGGGCCCTACACAGATACGCAGTATTTT. Translating gives CSAVLAGGPYTDTQYF.